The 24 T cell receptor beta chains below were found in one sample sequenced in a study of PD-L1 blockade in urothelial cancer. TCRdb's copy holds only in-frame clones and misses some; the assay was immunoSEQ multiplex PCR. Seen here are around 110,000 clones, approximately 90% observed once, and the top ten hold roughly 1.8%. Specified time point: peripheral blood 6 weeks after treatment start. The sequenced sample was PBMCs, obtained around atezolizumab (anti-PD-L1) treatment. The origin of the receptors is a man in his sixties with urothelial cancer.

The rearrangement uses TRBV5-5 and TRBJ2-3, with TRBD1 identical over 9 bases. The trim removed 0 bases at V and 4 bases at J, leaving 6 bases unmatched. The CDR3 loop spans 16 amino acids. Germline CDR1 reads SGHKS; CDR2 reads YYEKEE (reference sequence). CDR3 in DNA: TGTGCCAGCAGCTTGGCCGGGACAGGGTACCCAGATACGCAGTATTTT. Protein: CASSLAGTGYPDTQYF.

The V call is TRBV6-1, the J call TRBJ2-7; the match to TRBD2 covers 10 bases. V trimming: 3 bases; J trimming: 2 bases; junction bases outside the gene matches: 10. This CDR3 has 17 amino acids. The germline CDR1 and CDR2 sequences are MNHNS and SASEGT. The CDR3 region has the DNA TGTGCCAGCAGTGACGCGATCGGGACTAGCGCTCCCTACGAGCAGTACTTC. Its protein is CASSDAIGTSAPYEQYF.

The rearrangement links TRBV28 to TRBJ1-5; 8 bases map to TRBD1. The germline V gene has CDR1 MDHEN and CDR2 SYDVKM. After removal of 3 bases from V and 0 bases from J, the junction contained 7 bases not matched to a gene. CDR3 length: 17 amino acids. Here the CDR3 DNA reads TGTGCCAGCAGTTTCTTCTGGACAGGGAATAGCAATCAGCCCCAGCATTTT. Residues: CASSFFWTGNSNQPQHF.

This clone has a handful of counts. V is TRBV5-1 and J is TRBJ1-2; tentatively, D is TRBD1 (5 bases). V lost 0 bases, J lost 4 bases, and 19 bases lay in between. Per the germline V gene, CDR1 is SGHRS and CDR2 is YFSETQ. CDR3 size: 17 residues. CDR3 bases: TGCGCCAGCAGCTTGGTTCCCCAGGGTTGGATGGGCTATGGCTACACCTTC. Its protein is CASSLVPQGWMGYGYTF.

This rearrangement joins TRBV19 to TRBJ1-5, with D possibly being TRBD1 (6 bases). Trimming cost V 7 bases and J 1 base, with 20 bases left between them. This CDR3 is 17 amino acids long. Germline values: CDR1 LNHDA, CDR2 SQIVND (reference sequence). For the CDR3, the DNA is TGTGCCAGTAAGGGTTACTCTAGGGGGGGGAGCAATCAGCCCCAGCATTTT. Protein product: CASKGYSRGGSNQPQHF.

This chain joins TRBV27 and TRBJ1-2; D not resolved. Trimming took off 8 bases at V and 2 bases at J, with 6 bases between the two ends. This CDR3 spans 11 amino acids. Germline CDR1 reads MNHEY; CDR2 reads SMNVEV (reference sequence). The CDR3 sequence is CASGLNYGYTF. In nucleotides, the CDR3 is TGTGCCAGCGGTCTAAACTATGGCTACACCTTC.

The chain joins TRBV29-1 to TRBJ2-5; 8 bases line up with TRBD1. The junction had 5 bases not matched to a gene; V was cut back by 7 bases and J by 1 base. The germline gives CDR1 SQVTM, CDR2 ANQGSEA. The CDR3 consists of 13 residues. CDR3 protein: CSAGQDSQETQYF. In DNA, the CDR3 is TGCAGCGCGGGACAGGACTCCCAAGAGACCCAGTACTTC.

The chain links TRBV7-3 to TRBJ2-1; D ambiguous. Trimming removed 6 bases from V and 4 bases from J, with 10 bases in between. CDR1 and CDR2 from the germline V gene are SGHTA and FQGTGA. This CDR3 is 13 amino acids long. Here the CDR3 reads CASSDDGYNEQFF. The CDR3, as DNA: TGTGCCAGCAGTGATGACGGGTACAATGAGCAGTTCTTC.

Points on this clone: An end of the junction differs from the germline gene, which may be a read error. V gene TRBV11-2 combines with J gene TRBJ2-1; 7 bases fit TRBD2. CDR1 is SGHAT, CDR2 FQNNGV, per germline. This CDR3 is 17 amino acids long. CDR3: CASSFGTSAPNYNEQFF. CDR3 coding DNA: TGTGCCAGTAGCTTCGGAACTAGCGCACCGAATTACAATGAGCAGTTCTTC.

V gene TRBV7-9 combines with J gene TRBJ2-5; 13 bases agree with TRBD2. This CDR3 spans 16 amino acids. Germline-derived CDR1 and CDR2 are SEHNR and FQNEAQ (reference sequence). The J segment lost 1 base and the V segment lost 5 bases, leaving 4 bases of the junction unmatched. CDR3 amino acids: CASSPGTSGAQETQYF. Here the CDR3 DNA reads TGTGCCAGCAGCCCCGGGACTAGCGGGGCCCAAGAGACCCAGTACTTC. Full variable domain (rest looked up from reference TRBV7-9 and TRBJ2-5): DTGVSQNPRHKITKRGQNVTFRCDPISEHNRLYWYRQTLGQGPEFLTYFQNEAQLEKSRLLSDRFSAERPKGSFSTLEIQRTEQGDSAMYLCASSPGTSGAQETQYFGPGTRLLVL.

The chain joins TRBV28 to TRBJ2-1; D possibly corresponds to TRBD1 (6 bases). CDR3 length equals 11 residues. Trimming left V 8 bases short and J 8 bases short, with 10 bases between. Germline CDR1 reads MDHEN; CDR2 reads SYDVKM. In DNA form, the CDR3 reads TGTGCCAGCCGAGGGGGATATGAGCAGTTCTTC. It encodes CASRGGYEQFF.

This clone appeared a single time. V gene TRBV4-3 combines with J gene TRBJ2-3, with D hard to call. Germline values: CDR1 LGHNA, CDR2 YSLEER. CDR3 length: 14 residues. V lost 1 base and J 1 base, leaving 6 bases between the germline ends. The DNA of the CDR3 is TGCGCCAGCAGCCAAGGGGCAGGCACAGATACGCAGTATTTT. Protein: CASSQGAGTDTQYF.

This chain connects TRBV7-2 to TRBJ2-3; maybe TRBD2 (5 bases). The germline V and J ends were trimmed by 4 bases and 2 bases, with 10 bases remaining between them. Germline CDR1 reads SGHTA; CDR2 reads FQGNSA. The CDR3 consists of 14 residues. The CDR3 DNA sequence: TGTGCCAGCAGCTCCGGACTGATCACAGATACGCAGTATTTT. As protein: CASSSGLITDTQYF.

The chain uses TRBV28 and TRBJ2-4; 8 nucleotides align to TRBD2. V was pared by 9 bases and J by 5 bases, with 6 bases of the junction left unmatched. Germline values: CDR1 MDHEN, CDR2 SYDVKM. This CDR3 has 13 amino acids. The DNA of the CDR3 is TGTGCCAGTGTAGCGGGGACTCAAAACATTCAGTACTTC. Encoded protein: CASVAGTQNIQYF.

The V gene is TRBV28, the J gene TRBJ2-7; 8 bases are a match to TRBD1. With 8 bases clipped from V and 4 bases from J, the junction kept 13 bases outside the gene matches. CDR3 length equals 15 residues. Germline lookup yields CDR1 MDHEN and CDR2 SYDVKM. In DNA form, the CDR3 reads TGTGCCAGCTACGGACAGGGAAACGTCGCTTACGAGCAGTACTTC. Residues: CASYGQGNVAYEQYF.

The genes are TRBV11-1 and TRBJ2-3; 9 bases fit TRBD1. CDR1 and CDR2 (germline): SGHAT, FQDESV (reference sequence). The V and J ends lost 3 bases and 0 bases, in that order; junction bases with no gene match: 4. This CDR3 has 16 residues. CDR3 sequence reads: CASSFRTGASTDTQYF. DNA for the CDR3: TGTGCCAGCAGCTTCCGGACAGGGGCGAGCACAGATACGCAGTATTTT.

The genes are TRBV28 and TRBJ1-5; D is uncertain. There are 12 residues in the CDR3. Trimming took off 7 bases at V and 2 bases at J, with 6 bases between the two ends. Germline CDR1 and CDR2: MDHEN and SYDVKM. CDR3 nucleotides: TGTGCCAGCAATAGTGGCAATCAGCCCCAGCATTTT. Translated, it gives CASNSGNQPQHF.

The CDR3 DNA follows: TGTGCCAGCAGCCGAAGCGGGGGCTACAATGAGCAGTTCTTC. It yields the protein CASSRSGGYNEQFF. The chain combines TRBV7-2 with TRBJ2-1; 8 nucleotides match TRBD2. The CDR3 is 14 amino acids. The ends lost 5 bases at V and 3 bases at J; junction bases unmatched: 3. Germline values: CDR1 SGHTA, CDR2 FQGNSA.

Here the CDR3 reads CASSELSVYTF. The CDR3, as DNA: TGTGCCAGCAGTGAATTATCAGTCTACACCTTC. This rearrangement joins TRBV25-1 to TRBJ1-2; D not resolved. From germline, CDR1 is MGHDK and CDR2 SYGVNS. The CDR3 runs to 11 residues. Between the trimmed V and J ends, which lost 1 base and 10 bases, there was a span of 7 bases.

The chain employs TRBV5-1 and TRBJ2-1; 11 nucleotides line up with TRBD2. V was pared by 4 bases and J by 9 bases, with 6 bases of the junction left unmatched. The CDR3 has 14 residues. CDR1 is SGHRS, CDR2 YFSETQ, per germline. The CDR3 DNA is TGCGCCAGCAGCGATCCTAGCGGGGGGTTTGAGCAGTTCTTC. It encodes CASSDPSGGFEQFF.

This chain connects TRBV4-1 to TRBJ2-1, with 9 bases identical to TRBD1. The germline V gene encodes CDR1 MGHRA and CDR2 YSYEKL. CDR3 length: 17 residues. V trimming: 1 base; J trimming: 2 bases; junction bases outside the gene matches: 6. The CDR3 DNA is TGCGCCAGCAGCCAAGCATGGGGACAGGGAACCTACAATGAGCAGTTCTTC. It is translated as CASSQAWGQGTYNEQFF.

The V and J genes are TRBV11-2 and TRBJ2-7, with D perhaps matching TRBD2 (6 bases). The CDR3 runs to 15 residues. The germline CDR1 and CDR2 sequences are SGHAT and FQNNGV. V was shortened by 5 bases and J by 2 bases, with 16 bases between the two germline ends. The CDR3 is CASSPSAGPAYEQYF. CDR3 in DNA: TGTGCCAGCAGCCCGAGTGCGGGACCGGCCTACGAGCAGTACTTC.

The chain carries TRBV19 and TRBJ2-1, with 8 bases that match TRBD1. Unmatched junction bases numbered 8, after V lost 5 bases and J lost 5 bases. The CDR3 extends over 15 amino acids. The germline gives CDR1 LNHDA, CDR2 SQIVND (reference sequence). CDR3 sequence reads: CASSQTGVPHNEQFF. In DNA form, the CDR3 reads TGTGCCAGTAGTCAGACAGGGGTCCCACACAATGAGCAGTTCTTC.

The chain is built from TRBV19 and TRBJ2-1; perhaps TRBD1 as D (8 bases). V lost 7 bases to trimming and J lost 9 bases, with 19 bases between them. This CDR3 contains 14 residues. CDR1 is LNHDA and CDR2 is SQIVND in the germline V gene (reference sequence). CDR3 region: CASTETGGGGEQFF. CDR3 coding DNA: TGTGCCAGTACCGAAACAGGGGGAGGGGGTGAGCAGTTCTTC.